This T cell receptor (beta chain) was recorded in a study of T cells in Graves' hyperthyroidism and ophthalmopathy. This clonotype was observed a few times. What it binds is not known. Findings and caveats of the study: Prediction of ophthalmopathy progression came a median 6.5 months pre-onset. Blood shared most expanded thyroid clonotypes above 0.001.

TCR beta CDR3 sequences were amplified from RNA transcripts. HTBI primers drove first-round RT-PCR of the TCR CDR3. TCRdb used MiXCR to reprocess the multiplex PCR reads, holding one entry per CDR3 protein. This sample yields fewer than 400,000 distinct CDR3 sequences, of which roughly 14% are seen a single time; roughly a quarter belongs to the top ten. Newly diagnosed hyperthyroidism, duration under 2 months, in patients aged 18 to 65. Each diagnosis drew on symptoms, thyroxine, TRAb, thyroid ultrasound and orbital computed tomography findings. V gave up 4 bases and J gave up 5 bases; unmatched junction bases: 7. The CDR3 is 15 residues long. In germline, CDR1 is SGDLS, CDR2 YYNGEE.

Sequencing was performed on blood. This chain links TRBV9 with TRBJ2-2; 8 bases map to TRBD2. The origin of this receptor is a young woman with Graves' hyperthyroidism that later progressed to Graves' ophthalmopathy. CDR3 sequence reads: CASSPRTSLTGELFF. The CDR3 DNA reads TGTGCCAGCAGCCCCCGGACTAGCTTAACCGGGGAGCTGTTTTTT.